The present TCR beta chain was sequenced within a study of control samples from healthy donors and cancer patients. The CDR3 consists of 15 residues. The V and J ends lost 6 bases and 5 bases, in that order; junction bases with no gene match: 8. Germline V lookup: CDR1 SGHTA, CDR2 FQGNSA. Libraries were prepared by immunoSEQ multiplex PCR; TCRdb keeps only in-frame clonotypes and omits some of them. The repertoire holds around 100,000 clones, 70% to 90% seen once, with around 14% in the top ten. The receptor's source is a man aged 25 to 40 in good health. Sequencing was done on a sample of blood. V usage is TRBV7-2 and J usage is TRBJ2-2, with 8 nucleotides matching TRBD1. The CDR3 nucleotides are TGTGCCAGCAGTATAAGACAGGGGAAAACCGGGGAGCTGTTTTTT. The encoded protein is CASSIRQGKTGELFF. The full variable domain, its missing parts supplied by reference TRBV7-2 and TRBJ2-2, is GAGVSQSPSNKVTEKGKDVELRCDPISGHTALYWYRQSLGQGLEFLIYFQGNSAPDKSGLPSDRFSAERTGGSVSTLTIQRTQQEDSAVYLCASSIRQGKTGELFFGEGSRLTVL.